This section outlines one TCR beta chain sequence together with its context. Clones were read by immunoSEQ multiplex PCR, and TCRdb kept only the in-frame ones, dropping some. The profile shows about 52,000 clones, 65% to 90% of them singletons. The CDR3 covers 15 residues. V was pared by 2 bases and J by 4 bases, with 8 bases of the junction left unmatched. The germline CDR1 and CDR2 sequences are SGHAT and FQNNGV. The data were taken from a study of blood T cell repertoires in COVID-19. For the study at large: Samples taken during acute and convalescent COVID-19 were collected in the United States, Italy and Spain. Sources were T cells, B-cell-depleted T cells, or PBMCs; the material itself was cDNA or gDNA.

The specimen was peripheral blood. V is TRBV11-2 and J is TRBJ2-7; 7 bases match TRBD2. This TCR came from a man aged 70-80 years with acute or convalescent COVID-19. CDR3 sequence: CASSLLAGVNYEQYF. The CDR3 nucleotides read TGTGCCAGCAGCTTACTGGCGGGAGTAAATTACGAGCAGTACTTC.